The present TCR beta chain was sequenced within a study of OX40 agonist ivuxolimab in advanced cancers. Study context: Ivuxolimab, which is an agonistic anti-OX40 (CD134) antibody, was administered to the patients. Ivuxolimab was administered intravenously to patients at 0.01 to 10 mg/kg every 2 weeks. Hepatocellular carcinoma, melanoma, renal cell or head and neck cancer was diagnosed in the dose-escalation patients.

Autoimmune disease history or systemic immunosuppression disqualified patients. Using immunoSEQ multiplex PCR, the repertoire was profiled, and TCRdb retains in-frame clones only, with some absent. The table includes about 46,000 clones, around 87% detected once. Germline loops: CDR1 MNHEY, CDR2 SVGAGI. V dropped 6 bases and J dropped 6 bases, with 15 bases sitting between them. This CDR3 spans 14 amino acids. J is TRBJ2-1 and V is TRBV6-5; D tentatively reads TRBD1 or TRBD2 (7 bases each). This material consisted of CD4+ or CD8+ T cells sorted from blood, taken in a trial of the OX40 agonist ivuxolimab. The sequence was collected from an adult with an advanced solid tumor such as melanoma, head and neck, liver or kidney cancer. This chain's CDR3 is CASSFPGGGNEQFF. CDR3 DNA: TGTGCCAGCAGCTTCCCAGGGGGGGGCAATGAGCAGTTCTTC.